These 14 T cell receptor beta chains were all obtained from the same sample, sequenced in a study of neurological immune-mediated disorders. MiXCR was run by TCRdb on the 5' RACE reads, yielding one entry per CDR3 protein. The repertoire holds around 130,000 distinct CDR3 sequences, with more than 2.5% as singletons. Sequences were obtained from PBMCs. The receptors here all came from a young woman with multiple sclerosis.

As concerns this clonotype: It may be a read error: a sequence one base away is much more abundant. The rearrangement joins TRBV20-1 to TRBJ1-1; D is possibly TRBD1 (6 bases). The CDR3 has 14 amino acids. V lost 5 bases and J 3 bases, leaving 16 bases between the germline ends. Germline CDR1 and CDR2: DFQATT and SNEGSKA (reference sequence). The chain's CDR3 is CSAHTTGHHTEAFF. The CDR3 coding sequence is TGCAGTGCTCATACTACAGGGCACCACACTGAAGCTTTCTTT.

This clonotype was recorded many times. The genes are TRBV5-6 and TRBJ2-1, with D possibly being TRBD1 (5 bases). The V end was cut by 3 bases, the J end by 10 bases, with 17 bases between. Germline V gene data show CDR1 as SGHDT and CDR2 as YYEEEE. The CDR3 loop spans 14 amino acids. The CDR3: CASSSRPRVAEQFF. DNA for the CDR3: TGTGCCAGCAGCTCACGCCCCAGGGTAGCCGAGCAGTTCTTC.

This clonotype was observed at least ten times. The chain links TRBV9 to TRBJ2-1; 10 bases fit TRBD2. This CDR3 spans 15 amino acids. Germline V gives CDR1 SGDLS, CDR2 YYNGEE. V was pared by 4 bases and J by 5 bases, with 6 bases of the junction left unmatched. The CDR3 region is CASSPRLAGDNEQFF. The CDR3 region has the DNA TGTGCCAGCAGCCCTCGGCTAGCGGGGGACAATGAGCAGTTCTTC.

This clonotype was counted at least ten times. The J gene is TRBJ1-3, the V gene TRBV12-3 or TRBV12-4; D gene uncertain. This CDR3 has 16 residues. V lost 0 bases and J 0 bases, leaving 9 bases between the germline ends. The CDR3, as DNA: TGTGCCAGCAGTTTAGCGTTGTCAGCCTCTGGAAACACCATATATTTT. Its protein is CASSLALSASGNTIYF.

The chain joins TRBV5-1 to TRBJ2-5; perhaps D is TRBD1 or TRBD2 (5 bases each). Germline V lookup: CDR1 SGHRS, CDR2 YFSETQ. CDR3 length: 13 residues. The V end was cut by 2 bases, the J end by 5 bases, with 10 bases between. CDR3 bases: TGCGCCAGCAGCTTCCGGGGCGCGGAGACCCAGTACTTC. It codes for CASSFRGAETQYF.

The table lists this clonotype with many counts. This chain connects TRBV6-1 to TRBJ2-2, with 10 bases fitting TRBD2. Germline CDR1 reads MNHNS; CDR2 reads SASEGT. The CDR3 is made up of 15 amino acids. V shed 4 bases and J 8 bases; nucleotides not matched to a gene: 7. The CDR3 reads CASSGLAGAFGELFF. For the CDR3, the DNA is TGTGCCAGCAGTGGACTAGCGGGTGCCTTTGGGGAGCTGTTTTTT.

V usage is TRBV29-1 and J usage is TRBJ1-1; D remains ambiguous. The V end lost 7 bases, the J end lost 3 bases, and 9 bases lay between the germline ends. The CDR3 has 11 residues. The germline V gene encodes CDR1 SQVTM and CDR2 ANQGSEA. CDR3 sequence reads: CSAEGYTEAFF. The CDR3 DNA is TGCAGCGCGGAAGGGTACACTGAAGCTTTCTTT. Supplemented by reference TRBV29-1 and TRBJ1-1, the full variable domain reads SAVISQKPSRDICQRGTSLTIQCQVDSQVTMMFWYRQQPGQSLTLIATANQGSEATYESGFVIDKFPISRPNLTFSTLTVSNMSPEDSSIYLCSAEGYTEAFFGQGTRLTVV.

Turning to this clonotype: Because it lacks the conserved phenylalanine or tryptophan at the end, this CDR3 is likely a read error. The chain recombines TRBV20-1 with TRBJ2-2, with TRBD2 matching 9 bases. J gave up 2 bases and V 2 bases, and 0 bases lay outside the gene matches. This CDR3 is 14 amino acids long. The germline V gene has CDR1 DFQATT and CDR2 SNEGSKA (reference sequence). CDR3 in amino acids: CSARLAGNTGELFN. The CDR3 DNA reads as TGCAGTGCTAGACTAGCGGGAAACACCGGGGAGCTGTTTAAT.

This clonotype was counted many times. The chain links TRBV25-1 to TRBJ1-1; 9 bases match TRBD1. Germline loops: CDR1 MGHDK, CDR2 SYGVNS. With V trimmed by 7 bases and J by 12 bases, 15 bases remained unmatched. The CDR3 is 14 residues long. CDR3 in amino acids: CASNEGLLTGGTFF. Written as DNA, the CDR3 is TGTGCCAGCAATGAGGGGTTATTGACAGGGGGGACTTTCTTT.

This clonotype was detected many times. The chain has TRBV20-1 and TRBJ2-7; TRBD1 matches at 9 bases. Germline CDR1 and CDR2: DFQATT and SNEGSKA (reference sequence). Trimming cost V 4 bases and J 0 bases; bases outside gene matches: 10. The CDR3 loop spans 16 amino acids. DNA of the CDR3: TGCAGTGCTACAAACAACAGGGGGCCGGGCTCCTACGAGCAGTACTTC. Encoded protein: CSATNNRGPGSYEQYF.

This clonotype occurred many times. The V gene is TRBV20-1, the J gene TRBJ2-2; D is perhaps TRBD2 (6 bases). The CDR3 length is 13 residues. The V end was cut by 4 bases, the J end by 3 bases, with 9 bases between. CDR1 is DFQATT, CDR2 SNEGSKA, per germline (reference sequence). CDR3 bases: TGCAGTGCTATCGGGAGCTACACCGGGGAGCTGTTTTTT. Its protein product is CSAIGSYTGELFF.

In this sample, this clonotype turned up many times. The chain joins TRBV3-1 to TRBJ2-2, with D hard to call. Deletions cut 3 bases from V and 6 bases from J, with 5 bases between. The CDR3 length is 12 residues. CDR1 and CDR2 from the germline V gene are LGHDT and YNNKEL (reference sequence). The CDR3 loop is CASSQTPGELFF. The CDR3 coding sequence is TGTGCCAGCAGCCAGACACCCGGGGAGCTGTTTTTT.

This clonotype has only a few counts. One base away lies a much larger clone, so this may be a sequencing read error. CDR3 protein: CASSSKGEAEQYF. The CDR3 coding sequence is TGCGCCAGCAGCAGTAAGGGGGAAGCCGAGCAGTACTTC. This sequence joins TRBV5-1 and TRBJ2-7, with D tentatively TRBD1 (6 bases). The germline V and J ends were trimmed by 4 bases and 6 bases, with 14 bases remaining between them. In germline, CDR1 is SGHRS, CDR2 YFSETQ. The CDR3 has 13 residues.

This clonotype showed up many times. This chain links TRBV9 with TRBJ2-1; 7 nucleotides line up with TRBD2. V shed 0 bases, J shed 8 bases, and the junction held 14 bases outside the gene matches. This CDR3 is built from 17 residues. CDR1 is SGDLS, CDR2 YYNGEE, per germline. The CDR3 loop is CASSVDPGTSGVDEQFF. CDR3 DNA: TGTGCCAGCAGCGTAGATCCGGGTACAAGCGGGGTCGATGAGCAGTTCTTC. Filled out from reference TRBV9 and TRBJ2-1, the complete variable domain reads DSGVTQTPKHLITATGQRVTLRCSPRSGDLSVYWYQQSLDQGLQFLIQYYNGEERAKGNILERFSAQQFPDLHSELNLSSLELGDSALYFCASSVDPGTSGVDEQFFGPGTRLTVL.